A single sample is the source of the 5 T cell receptor beta chains below, sequenced in a study of CXCR3-negative and CXCR3-positive naive CD8 T cells. Overall study results and limits: Hydrophobicity of TRB CDR3s was greater in CXCR3-positive naive cells than in CXCR3-negative naive cells.

No antigen has been identified for these receptors. UMI-labeled TRB cDNA libraries were prepared by 5' RACE. From the 5' RACE reads, TCRdb lists one entry per CDR3 protein and no DNA. The sample totals about 110,000 distinct CDR3 sequences. The sequencing sample was made of naive CXCR3+ CD8+ T cells from blood. Subset reported: CD45RO-CCR7+CD27+CD95- naive CD8+ T cells expressing CXCR3 (TNR3+). These TCRs come from a human donor in good health. Some clones in this sample may be carry-over from other donors' samples.

This sequence joins TRBV9 and TRBJ2-1; TCRdb's assignment of TRBD2 cannot be checked, as there is no DNA. Per the germline V gene, CDR1 is SGDLS and CDR2 is YYNGEE. The CDR3 length is 15 residues. The chain's CDR3 is CASSASGPLYNEQFF.

This chain connects TRBV7-9 to TRBJ2-7; TCRdb calls TRBD2, which cannot be checked without DNA. This CDR3 spans 14 amino acids. Germline loops: CDR1 SEHNR, CDR2 FQNEAQ (reference sequence). CDR3 loop: CASSPIGGGYEQYF.

This chain uses TRBV5-1 with TRBJ2-7; TCRdb calls TRBD2, which cannot be checked without DNA. CDR3 length equals 15 residues. CDR1 is SGHRS, CDR2 YFSETQ, per germline. The CDR3 is CASSLAAGGAYEQYF.

The chain is built from TRBV20-1 and TRBJ2-5; the TRBD2 assignment by TCRdb is unverifiable without DNA. This CDR3 comprises 15 residues. From germline, CDR1 is DFQATT and CDR2 SNEGSKA (reference sequence). This CDR3 is CSARDRRLAAQTQYF.

The rearrangement uses TRBV6-5 and TRBJ2-7; TCRdb returns TRBD1, unconfirmable since there is no DNA. Germline CDR1 reads MNHEY; CDR2 reads SVGAGI. The CDR3 is 15 amino acids. CDR3 in amino acids: CASNSGAGQGYEQYF.